The 14 T cell receptor beta chains presented below share a single source sample, sequenced in a study of cytomegalovirus exposure and HLA in healthy donors. Use of 60 Vbeta and 13 Jbeta primers characterized the PCR. Some clones are missing from TCRdb's copy, which holds only in-frame ones; the method was immunoSEQ multiplex PCR. The sample lists over 150,000 clones; approximately 78% were seen once. The sequenced sample was PBMCs. Every receptor here comes from a male donor in good health and CMV-seronegative.

The V call is TRBV6-5, the J call TRBJ2-3; D ambiguous. CDR1 is MNHEY, CDR2 SVGAGI, per germline. Trimming pared 6 bases from V and 5 bases from J, leaving 6 bases between. The CDR3 covers 11 residues. The chain's CDR3 is CASSKQDTQYF. The DNA for the CDR3 is TGTGCCAGCAGCAAGCAAGATACGCAGTATTTT.

In this sample, this clone turned up a few times. The V call is TRBV7-9, the J call TRBJ1-1, with 7 nucleotides matching TRBD1. This CDR3 spans 13 amino acids. Trimming at V came to 1 base and at J to 4 bases, leaving 0 bases not matched to a gene. Germline values: CDR1 SEHNR, CDR2 FQNEAQ (reference sequence). CDR3 region: CASSLGQGTEAFF. The CDR3 DNA reads as TGTGCCAGCAGCTTAGGACAGGGCACTGAAGCTTTCTTT.

The chain employs TRBV6-1 and TRBJ1-4; TRBD1 matches 8 bases. Germline V CDR1 and CDR2: MNHNS, SASEGT. The V and J ends lost 7 bases and 4 bases, in that order; junction bases with no gene match: 8. The CDR3 is 15 amino acids. This chain's CDR3 is CASIIQGGNNEKLFF. CDR3 nucleotide sequence: TGTGCCAGCATTATACAGGGGGGGAATAATGAAAAACTGTTTTTT.

This rearrangement joins TRBV27 to TRBJ2-3; 11 nucleotides agree with TRBD2. Germline loops: CDR1 MNHEY, CDR2 SMNVEV (reference sequence). CDR3 size: 15 residues. After removal of 6 bases from V and 2 bases from J, the junction contained 4 bases not matched to a gene. CDR3 in amino acids: CASSLTSGNTDTQYF. The CDR3 DNA reads TGTGCCAGCAGCCTGACTAGCGGGAACACAGATACGCAGTATTTT.

The genes are TRBV19 and TRBJ2-2; TRBD1 matches at 7 bases. Germline values: CDR1 LNHDA, CDR2 SQIVND (reference sequence). The CDR3 is made up of 16 amino acids. V was pared by 5 bases and J by 0 bases, with 6 bases of the junction left unmatched. CDR3: CASSDKTGPNTGELFF. The DNA of the CDR3 is TGTGCCAGTAGTGACAAGACAGGGCCGAACACCGGGGAGCTGTTTTTT.

In this sample, this clone turned up once. V usage is TRBV5-6 and J usage is TRBJ1-6, with 9 bases fitting TRBD1. The V segment lost 3 bases and the J segment 6 bases; nucleotides outside the gene matches: 7. The CDR3 is 16 residues long. In germline, CDR1 is SGHDT, CDR2 YYEEEE. The CDR3 here is CASSSGQGSGNSPLHF. The DNA of the CDR3 is TGTGCCAGCAGCTCCGGACAGGGGTCAGGTAATTCACCCCTCCACTTT.

The chain uses TRBV6-6 and TRBJ1-5; possibly TRBD1 for D (6 bases). The CDR3 is 14 amino acids. Germline V gene data show CDR1 as MNHNY and CDR2 as SVGAGI (reference sequence). With 4 bases removed from V and 7 bases from J, the gap between germline ends came to 14 bases. The CDR3 DNA follows: TGTGCCAGCAGTTCCCACAGGGAGGGCCAGCCCCAGCATTTT. It encodes CASSSHREGQPQHF.

About this clone itself: The same CDR3 arises from other DNA sequences in this sample as well. This sequence joins TRBV5-1 and TRBJ2-7; 7 bases are shared with TRBD1. The V gene end was trimmed by 0 bases and the J gene end by 3 bases; junction bases not matched to a gene: 3. The length of the CDR3 is 14 residues. CDR1 is SGHRS, CDR2 YFSETQ, per germline. The CDR3 region is CASSLGTGVYEQYF. The DNA for the CDR3 is TGCGCCAGCAGCTTGGGCACAGGGGTCTACGAGCAGTACTTC.

The chain carries TRBV12-2 and TRBJ1-1. TRBV12-2 corresponds to a pseudogene. This CDR3 is 10 amino acids long. The CDR3: CAGGDRVAFF. CDR3 DNA: TGTGCAGGGGGGGACCGCGTGGCTTTCTTT.

This clone was counted once. This chain connects TRBV6-1 to TRBJ1-1; maybe TRBD1 (5 bases). The CDR3 extends over 15 amino acids. The germline V and J ends were trimmed by 2 bases and 4 bases, with 14 bases remaining between them. The germline V gene has CDR1 MNHNS and CDR2 SASEGT. The chain's CDR3 is CASSEIPQGTTEAFF. As DNA, the CDR3 is TGTGCCAGCAGTGAAATCCCCCAGGGAACCACTGAAGCTTTCTTT.

This chain connects TRBV7-6 to TRBJ2-1; possibly TRBD2 for D (5 bases). This CDR3 spans 19 amino acids. V lost 1 base to trimming and J lost 4 bases, with 23 bases between them. Germline assignment: CDR1 SGHVS and CDR2 FNYEAQ. The CDR3 loop reads CASSLGPNLLDTLYNEQFF. In DNA, the CDR3 is TGTGCCAGCAGCTTAGGGCCAAATTTACTAGATACTCTTTACAATGAGCAGTTCTTC.

V gene TRBV19 combines with J gene TRBJ2-7; D may be TRBD2 (6 bases). The germline gives CDR1 LNHDA, CDR2 SQIVND (reference sequence). Trimming pared 7 bases from V and 7 bases from J, leaving 17 bases between. CDR3 size: 13 residues. The CDR3 DNA sequence: TGTGCCAGTACGAGCGGGCGGGGTTTTGAGCAGTACTTC. Translated: CASTSGRGFEQYF.

The gene calls are TRBV5-4 and TRBJ2-5; 8 nucleotides line up with TRBD1. Germline CDR1 reads SGHNT; CDR2 reads YYREEE (reference sequence). The junction had 8 bases not matched to a gene; V was cut back by 0 bases and J by 1 base. The CDR3 is made up of 17 amino acids. CDR3 protein: CASSLDGQGGGQETQYF. In DNA form, the CDR3 reads TGTGCCAGCAGCTTGGATGGACAGGGTGGGGGCCAAGAGACCCAGTACTTC.

The V and J genes are TRBV5-6 and TRBJ1-2; D is possibly TRBD1 (6 bases). The length of the CDR3 is 13 residues. V shed 2 bases and J shed 8 bases, with 13 bases lying between them. CDR1 is SGHDT and CDR2 is YYEEEE in the germline V gene. The DNA for the CDR3 is TGTGCCAGCAGCTTAGGGACACTGGGGGGCTACACCTTC. Translating it yields CASSLGTLGGYTF.